Listed below are T cell receptor beta chains from one sample, sequenced in a study of T cell responses to AZD1222 COVID-19 vaccine. Assay: immunoSEQ multiplex PCR; the TCRdb copy retains only in-frame clones and omits some. This table has approximately 110,000 clones, roughly 84% appearing once. The material sequenced was peripheral blood, taken on day 0 of AZD1222 vaccination. The receptors were gathered from an adult in good health. Each CDR3 is given without its conserved first and last residue. The size of a clone is reported for some rows only, either as once, few or many, or as a class for expanded clones.

NA,TRBV5-4,TRBJ1-2,ASEGSGYGYT
few,TRBV7-9,TRBJ1-6,ASSLTGNYNSPLH
NA,TRBV6-5,TRBJ1-5,ASRGQGSNQPQH
NA,TRBV6-6,TRBJ1-2,ASSTGTDPHGYT
NA,TRBV6-2/TRBV6-3,TRBJ2-7,ASSLGSYEQY
NA,TRBV4-2,TRBJ2-3,ASSEPVFTDTQY
NA,TRBV6-5,TRBJ2-7,ASRQGAYEQY
NA,TRBV25-1,TRBJ2-2,ASSPRGANTGELF
once,TRBV24-1,TRBJ1-2,ATSGTGRSNYGYT
NA,TRBV19,TRBJ1-2,ASSLAGARRGYT
NA,TRBV5-6,TRBJ2-2,ASSLGSGVLGELF
once,TRBV28,TRBJ2-5,ASSFSLQGPETQY
NA,TRBV28,TRBJ1-5,AMGQGINQPQH
NA,TRBV9,TRBJ1-1,ASSVEGANTEAF
NA,TRBV28,TRBJ1-6,ASRVGQFDNSPLH
few,TRBV2,TRBJ2-1,ASSRQTSYNEQF
few,TRBV2,TRBJ2-2,ASSPGLAGTGELF
NA,TRBV3-1/TRBV3-2,TRBJ1-1,ASSQSPGQGLNTEAF
NA,TRBV11-1,TRBJ2-3,ASSYTGTDTQY
few,TRBV4-2,TRBJ2-3,ASSQGTSGGADTQY
few,TRBV3-1/TRBV3-2,TRBJ1-3,ASGLGSPGGNTIY
NA,TRBV28,TRBJ2-2,ASSLTGQAGELF
NA,TRBV5-1,TRBJ1-1,ASSGQNGGTEAF
NA,TRBV4-2,TRBJ1-6,ASSQVHENSPLH
few,TRBV3-1/TRBV3-2,TRBJ2-3,ASSLGTILDTQY
NA,TRBV6-5,TRBJ1-6,ASSLGIRLSPLH
NA,TRBV6-5,TRBJ2-5,ASSRGLQETQY
NA,TRBV5-1,TRBJ1-5,ASSYGGDQPQH
NA,TRBV4-2,TRBJ2-7,ASSLGWSDYEQY
once,TRBV2,TRBJ1-4,ASRPYRGRGEKLF
few,TRBV6-1,TRBJ1-2,ASSEESGGPYGYT
NA,TRBV27,TRBJ1-1,ASSFVAGSGNTEAF
NA,TRBV5-1,TRBJ2-3,ASSFERATLDTQY
NA,TRBV28,TRBJ1-4,ASHPTQGGLQKLF
NA,TRBV27,TRBJ2-1,ASSPWTGTNEQF
NA,TRBV19,TRBJ2-7,ASSPRPFSEQY
NA,TRBV6-4,TRBJ2-1,ASSDLTGGPNEQF
once,TRBV6-5,TRBJ1-4,ASSYSPTATNEKLF
NA,TRBV5-1,TRBJ1-2,ASSWSPDRDYGYT
NA,TRBV6-5,TRBJ2-3,ASSSLSTDTQY
NA,TRBV6-5,TRBJ1-1,ASRTLRGSEAF
NA,TRBV3-1/TRBV3-2,TRBJ1-1,ASSRNTEAF
NA,TRBV7-2,TRBJ1-3,ASSLSNWGVGNTIY
once,TRBV28,TRBJ1-1,ASSSTGDTRIGDTEAF